The text below deals with one T cell receptor (beta chain). The antigen is unknown. This sample is part of a study of CD8 T cells in Susac syndrome. RNA amounts of about 0.5 to 1 ug underwent reverse transcription with random hexamers. A single record per CDR3 protein comes from TCRdb applying MiXCR to the immunoSEQ multiplex PCR reads. This sample has about 140,000 distinct CDR3 sequences, with about 93% found just once. Notes on the study in general: In its TCR sequencing and HLA analysis, the study acknowledged that the number of individuals was relatively small.

Germline CDR1 MGHDK, CDR2 SYGVNS. V was clipped by 2 bases and J by 0 bases, with 11 bases between them. The CDR3 covers 16 residues. This clonotype was obtained from a human donor in good health. The chain uses TRBV25-1 and TRBJ1-5, with D maybe TRBD1 (6 bases). Material: CD8+ T cells from PBMCs. In nucleotides, the CDR3 is TGTGCCAGCAGTGAAGGCCTAGGGGGTAGCAATCAGCCCCAGCATTTT. Translation: CASSEGLGGSNQPQHF.